This T cell receptor beta chain was recorded in a study of T cells in Graves' hyperthyroidism and ophthalmopathy. The study, taken as a whole, reports: Most thyroid clonotypes with frequency above 0.001 were detected in blood.

V was trimmed by 0 bases and J by 2 bases, leaving 7 bases between them. The CDR3 extends over 14 amino acids. Looked up from germline, CDR1 is SNHLY and CDR2 is FYNNEI. This clonotype was counted at least ten times. Its specificity is unknown. Researchers amplified the TCR beta CDR3 regions from RNA transcripts. The HTBI primer set served for first-round RT-PCR of the TCR CDR3. A single record per CDR3 protein comes from TCRdb applying MiXCR to the multiplex PCR reads. The table lists roughly 580,000 distinct CDR3 sequences, about 15% of them singletons. Material: blood. The V gene is TRBV2, the J gene TRBJ1-2; no firm D call. The TCR was taken from a woman in her thirties with Graves' hyperthyroidism that later progressed to Graves' ophthalmopathy. The CDR3 DNA sequence: TGTGCCAGCAGTGAAGCGGGAGGGAACTATGGCTACACCTTC. This gives the protein CASSEAGGNYGYTF.